The 8 T cell receptor beta chains below all came from one sample that was sequenced in a study of T cells in Graves' hyperthyroidism and ophthalmopathy. Amplified regions were TCR beta CDR3 sequences from RNA transcripts. Using the HTBI primer set, a first-round RT-PCR was run on the TCR CDR3. TCRdb re-analysed the multiplex PCR reads in MiXCR, keeping a single row per CDR3 protein. The sample records 500,000 to 800,000 distinct CDR3 sequences, over 40% being singletons. Material: peripheral blood or thyroid tissue (not recorded which). Receptors originate from an adult man with Graves' disease, either hyperthyroidism or ophthalmopathy (not recorded which).

About this clonotype: This may be a read error: a much more frequent sequence differs by one nucleotide. V is TRBV6-5 and J is TRBJ2-7; 9 bases line up with TRBD1. Germline CDR1 MNHEY, CDR2 SVGAGI. The trim removed 5 bases at V and 5 bases at J, leaving 7 bases unmatched. This CDR3 has 14 residues. CDR3 coding DNA: TGTGCCAGCAGTACCGGGACAGGGACCCACGAGCAGTACTTC. It translates to CASSTGTGTHEQYF.

This clonotype was detected ten times or more. This chain links TRBV29-1 with TRBJ2-7; the D gene is possibly TRBD1 (6 bases). The CDR3 covers 13 residues. Trimming removed 7 bases from V and 0 bases from J, with 13 bases in between. Germline V gives CDR1 SQVTM, CDR2 ANQGSEA. The CDR3 here is CSARGQNSYEQYF. The CDR3 bases are TGCAGCGCCAGAGGACAGAACTCCTACGAGCAGTACTTC.

In this sample, this clonotype turned up a few times. The V gene is TRBV4-1, the J gene TRBJ1-1; D unclear. Germline V gene data show CDR1 as MGHRA and CDR2 as YSYEKL. Trimming removed 4 bases from V and 1 base from J, with 10 bases in between. The CDR3 has 14 amino acids. For the CDR3, the DNA is TGCGCCAGCAGCCGCGGATGGTCGAACACTGAAGCTTTCTTT. Translating gives CASSRGWSNTEAFF.

As to this clonotype: One base away lies a much larger clone, so this may be a sequencing read error. The genes are TRBV19 and TRBJ1-2, with 7 positions matching TRBD1. Germline CDR1 and CDR2: LNHDA and SQIVND (reference sequence). The CDR3 sequence is 14 residues long. Here the CDR3 DNA reads TGTGCCAGTAGTATGACAGGGCTGGACTATGGCCACACCTTC. Amino acids: CASSMTGLDYGHTF.

On this clonotype itself: Relative to the germline gene, one junction end is altered; a read error may explain this. This chain uses TRBV2 with TRBJ2-2; 10 nucleotides align to TRBD2. The germline gives CDR1 SNHLY, CDR2 FYNNEI. The CDR3 covers 15 residues. CDR3 residues: CASPKRGGGTGELFF. The CDR3 DNA follows: TGTGCCAGCCCTAAGCGGGGGGGCGGGACCGGGGAGCTTTTTTTT.

This clonotype has ten or more counts. CDR3 protein: CSARLAGTYEQYF. The DNA for the CDR3 is TGCAGTGCTAGGCTAGCTGGGACCTACGAGCAGTACTTC. This rearrangement joins TRBV20-1 to TRBJ2-7; a possible D gene is TRBD2 (5 bases). This CDR3 is built from 13 residues. Trimming removed 3 bases from V and 2 bases from J, with 11 bases in between. In germline, CDR1 is DFQATT, CDR2 SNEGSKA (reference sequence).

The chain uses TRBV7-9 and TRBJ1-1; 7 nucleotides match TRBD1. CDR3 size: 15 residues. Germline-derived CDR1 and CDR2 are SEHNR and FQNEAQ (reference sequence). J gave up 0 bases and V 7 bases, and 8 bases lay outside the gene matches. CDR3: CASILPTGLNTEAFF. In DNA form, the CDR3 reads TGTGCCAGCATCCTACCGACAGGGTTGAACACTGAAGCTTTCTTT. The whole variable domain, filled in from reference TRBV7-9 and TRBJ1-1, reads DTGVSQNPRHKITKRGQNVTFRCDPISEHNRLYWYRQTLGQGPEFLTYFQNEAQLEKSRLLSDRFSAERPKGSFSTLEIQRTEQGDSAMYLCASILPTGLNTEAFFGQGTRLTVV.

This chain links TRBV29-1 with TRBJ1-2; possibly TRBD1 for D (5 bases). V lost 8 bases to trimming and J lost 8 bases, with 21 bases between them. Per the germline V gene, CDR1 is SQVTM and CDR2 is ANQGSEA. The CDR3 runs to 13 residues. CDR3 sequence (DNA): TGCAGCAGTTCCGCAGGGATTCTGCGCGGCTACACCTTC. Translated, it gives CSSSAGILRGYTF.